Below are 10 T cell receptor beta chains sequenced from a single sample in a study of read filtering for tumor transcriptome and immune sequencing. Molecular barcoded adaptors covering alpha/delta and beta/gamma chains were used on approximately 440 ng RNA. TCRdb fed the reads into MiXCR, producing one record per CDR3 protein. The sample yields some 120,000 distinct CDR3 sequences, roughly 13% seen once. The sample comprised a population of CD138-negative cells sorted from bone marrow. The receptors were gathered from a donor aged 40 or over with multiple myeloma.

The J gene is TRBJ1-2, the V gene TRBV23-1, with D perhaps TRBD1 (5 bases). TRBV23-1 is filed as an ORF, its function uncertain. V shed 4 bases and J shed 6 bases, with 15 bases lying between them. This CDR3 comprises 14 residues. CDR3 coding DNA: TGCGCCAGCAGTCGCACAACCGACAGCCATGGCTACACCTTC. Its protein product is CASSRTTDSHGYTF.

This chain uses TRBV6-5 with TRBJ2-1; TRBD2 is a possible D gene (6 bases). There are 17 residues in the CDR3. Between the trimmed V and J ends, which lost 2 bases and 0 bases, there was a span of 14 bases. Per the germline V gene, CDR1 is MNHEY and CDR2 is SVGAGI. This CDR3 is CASSYGLHGSSYNEQFF. The CDR3 region has the DNA TGTGCCAGCAGTTACGGGCTACACGGGAGCTCCTACAATGAGCAGTTCTTC.

In regard to this clonotype: A far larger clone is only one base removed, so a read error is likely. The chain is built from TRBV6-1 and TRBJ2-1, with TRBD2 matching 7 bases. This CDR3 spans 15 amino acids. Looked up from germline, CDR1 is MNHNS and CDR2 is SASEGT. V lost 5 bases to trimming and J lost 8 bases; unmatched junction nucleotides: 12. This CDR3 reads CASSYQAGKYDEQFF. CDR3 nucleotide sequence: TGTGCCAGCAGTTACCAAGCGGGGAAGTACGATGAGCAGTTCTTC.

The rearrangement links TRBV7-2 to TRBJ2-5, with D possibly being TRBD1 (5 bases). Germline CDR1 is SGHTA and CDR2 is FQGNSA. The length of the CDR3 is 15 residues. Trimming left V 2 bases short and J 2 bases short, with 12 bases between. DNA for the CDR3: TGTGCCAGCAGCTTAAGGGGAATAGCACAAGAGACCCAGTACTTC. Its translation is CASSLRGIAQETQYF. Full variable domain (outside the CDR3, taken from reference TRBV7-2 and TRBJ2-5): GAGVSQSPSNKVTEKGKDVELRCDPISGHTALYWYRQSLGQGLEFLIYFQGNSAPDKSGLPSDRFSAERTGGSVSTLTIQRTQQEDSAVYLCASSLRGIAQETQYFGPGTRLLVL.

J is TRBJ1-2 and V is TRBV4-2; D is unclear. The CDR3 is 15 residues long. Germline V CDR1 and CDR2: LGHNA, YNFKEQ. V lost 0 bases, J lost 8 bases, and 16 bases lay in between. The CDR3 DNA reads TGTGCCAGCAGCCAAGATTTATCCCTGGCTGGCGGCTACACCTTC. It specifies CASSQDLSLAGGYTF.

This clonotype occurred a few times. A much larger clone lies a single base off, so this may be a read error. This sequence joins TRBV7-3 and TRBJ2-1; 13 nucleotides align to TRBD2. The junction had 7 bases not matched to a gene; V was cut back by 7 bases and J by 7 bases. In germline, CDR1 is SGHTA, CDR2 FQGTGA. The CDR3 covers 15 residues. The CDR3 DNA is TGTGCCAGCAACTCCATGGGACTAGCGGGGAATGAGCAGTTCTTC. Its translation is CASNSMGLAGNEQFF.

This clonotype appeared many times. The gene calls are TRBV27 and TRBJ2-2; TRBD1 aligns across 7 bases. Germline V gene lookup returns CDR1 MNHEY and CDR2 SMNVEV (reference sequence). The CDR3 is 15 amino acids. The ends lost 5 bases at V and 9 bases at J; junction bases unmatched: 12. CDR3 in amino acids: CASSLATGIMRELFF. Written as DNA, the CDR3 is TGTGCCAGCAGTCTCGCGACAGGGATAATGAGGGAGCTGTTTTTT.

Ten or more counts support this clonotype. The V gene is TRBV4-2, the J gene TRBJ2-5; D is unclear. There are 16 residues in the CDR3. Germline assignment: CDR1 LGHNA and CDR2 YNFKEQ. V was pared by 5 bases and J by 5 bases, with 21 bases between. CDR3 DNA: TGTGCCAGCAGCTCCGGTCTATGGCTTGGTTCGGAGACCCAGTACTTC. Translated: CASSSGLWLGSETQYF.

This chain uses TRBV6-1 with TRBJ1-5; 9 bases line up with TRBD1. This CDR3 is built from 16 residues. Germline V gene data show CDR1 as MNHNS and CDR2 as SASEGT. V lost 2 bases, J lost 6 bases, and 8 bases stayed unmatched. This CDR3 is CASSESRGTGSQPQHF. CDR3 DNA: TGTGCCAGCAGTGAAAGTCGGGGGACAGGGAGTCAGCCCCAGCATTTT.

This clonotype showed up just a few times. The J gene is TRBJ2-1, the V gene TRBV27, with D perhaps matching TRBD2 (5 bases). The CDR3 has 16 amino acids. V lost 8 bases, J lost 7 bases, and 24 bases lay in between. Germline CDR1 MNHEY, CDR2 SMNVEV (reference sequence). CDR3 amino acids: CASSTVLRVIRNEQFF. CDR3 in DNA: TGTGCCAGCTCAACGGTCTTGAGGGTTATCAGGAATGAGCAGTTCTTC.